The 10 T cell receptor beta chains below come from one sample, sequenced in a study of identical twins (dated by TCRdb to the mid-2010s). The library was built by means of 5' RACE. The instrument given in TCRdb is Illumina HiSeq 2000. TCRdb's own reprocessing of the public reads used fastp at Q25 and MiXCR and kept productive beta chains. One record per CDR3 amino acid sequence lists the most common genes and DNA. This sample holds 500,000 or so distinct CDR3 sequences; approximately 22% were observed only once. Of the sample, 0.91% is held by the ten largest clones. The sample also formed part of further work on T cells expressing NK-cell markers.

Sequenced input: CD4+ T cells sorted from blood. These receptors came from a woman aged 18-29 years in good health.

The chain carries TRBV12-3 or TRBV12-4 and TRBJ2-7, with 10 positions matching TRBD1. The trim removed 6 bases at V and 0 bases at J, leaving 5 bases unmatched. The CDR3 covers 15 residues. This CDR3 is CASSRDRGLSYEQYF. The CDR3 region has the DNA TGTGCCAGCAGCCGTGACAGGGGGCTCTCCTACGAGCAGTACTTC.

This clonotype was detected a few times. The chain uses TRBV20-1 and TRBJ1-2; D gene ambiguous. CDR3 length equals 12 residues. From germline, CDR1 is DFQATT and CDR2 SNEGSKA (reference sequence). Trimming took off 3 bases at V and 6 bases at J, with 11 bases between the two ends. In nucleotides, the CDR3 is TGCAGTGCTAGGGCAGGTTATAATGGCTACACCTTC. It is translated as CSARAGYNGYTF.

This clonotype has more than one count but fewer than ten. This chain joins TRBV5-1 and TRBJ2-5, with 9 bases identical to TRBD1. The CDR3 totals 16 residues. V shed 0 bases and J 7 bases; nucleotides not matched to a gene: 10. Per germline, CDR1 SGHRS and CDR2 YFSETQ. CDR3 DNA sequence: TGCGCCAGCAGCTTGGCCGAACAGGGGGCTTGGGGGACCCAGTACTTC. It specifies CASSLAEQGAWGTQYF.

The chain links TRBV4-3 to TRBJ2-7; 9 bases are a match to TRBD2. This CDR3 is 16 amino acids long. Germline V CDR1 and CDR2: LGHNA, YSLEER. V gave up 0 bases and J gave up 2 bases; unmatched junction bases: 5. This CDR3 reads CASSQDNLAGTYEQYF. The CDR3 nucleotides read TGCGCCAGCAGCCAAGATAACCTAGCGGGAACCTACGAGCAGTACTTC.

V gene TRBV5-1 combines with J gene TRBJ2-1; D is possibly TRBD1 or TRBD2 (7 bases each). Per the germline V gene, CDR1 is SGHRS and CDR2 is YFSETQ. V lost 4 bases, J lost 9 bases, and 20 bases lay in between. The CDR3 runs to 15 residues. The CDR3 protein is CASSLQGEGASEQFF. In DNA, the CDR3 is TGCGCCAGCAGCCTTCAGGGGGAGGGCGCGAGTGAGCAGTTCTTC.

This chain uses TRBV20-1 with TRBJ1-1, with 7 positions matching TRBD1. This CDR3 is 13 amino acids long. V shed 5 bases, J shed 3 bases, and the junction held 6 bases outside the gene matches. CDR1 is DFQATT, CDR2 SNEGSKA, per germline (reference sequence). The chain's CDR3 is CSAYRGGDTEAFF. As DNA, the CDR3 is TGCAGTGCTTACAGGGGAGGAGACACTGAAGCTTTCTTT.

This clonotype was observed a few times. The rearrangement uses TRBV20-1 and TRBJ2-5; 7 nucleotides match TRBD1. The CDR3 sequence is 16 residues long. The V gene's germline CDR1 is DFQATT and CDR2 SNEGSKA (reference sequence). The V and J ends lost 0 bases and 2 bases, in that order; junction bases with no gene match: 9. CDR3: CSARDTKGGFQETQYF. For the CDR3, the DNA is TGCAGTGCTAGAGATACCAAAGGGGGCTTTCAAGAGACCCAGTACTTC.

The J gene is TRBJ2-7, the V gene TRBV5-1, with D maybe TRBD1 (5 bases). V was trimmed by 0 bases and J by 6 bases, leaving 13 bases between them. From germline, CDR1 is SGHRS and CDR2 YFSETQ. CDR3 length: 14 amino acids. CDR3: CASSLVGVQGEQYF. The CDR3 DNA sequence: TGCGCCAGCAGCTTGGTGGGCGTTCAGGGCGAGCAGTACTTC.

In its sample, this clonotype was seen a few times. This chain joins TRBV2 and TRBJ1-2; D gene unclear. This CDR3 is 12 amino acids long. The germline V gene encodes CDR1 SNHLY and CDR2 FYNNEI. Between the trimmed V and J ends, which lost 2 bases and 6 bases, there was a span of 7 bases. The CDR3 bases are TGTGCCAGCAGTGAATTGCCCGATGGCTACACCTTC. It codes for CASSELPDGYTF.

This clonotype was seen more than once but under ten times. One end of the junction fails to match germline, which may point to a read error. The V call is TRBV7-9, the J call TRBJ2-3, with TRBD2 identical over 15 bases. CDR3 length equals 16 residues. The V gene's germline CDR1 is SEHNR and CDR2 FQNEAQ (reference sequence). In DNA, the CDR3 is TGTGCCAGCAGCATAGCCGGGACTAGCGGGGGGCATACGCAGTATTTT. Amino acid sequence: CASSIAGTSGGHTQYF.